These 32 T cell receptor beta chains came from one sample sequenced in a study of blood T cells in healthy people across ages. Sample-barcoded 5' priming and a J-beta primer mix drove a second PCR of about 7 to 12 cycles. TCRdb re-derived calls from the 5' RACE reads in MiXCR, one entry per CDR3 protein. The sample includes 1.4 million or so distinct CDR3 sequences, approximately 42% seen only once; the top ten take just over 4%. The sequenced sample was blood. These receptors were collected from a woman aged 18-29 years in good health.

This clonotype has just a few counts. The chain has TRBV7-9 and TRBJ2-1, with a weak D call TRBD2 (7 bases). V was shortened by 3 bases and J by 8 bases, with 14 bases between the two germline ends. The germline V gene encodes CDR1 SEHNR and CDR2 FQNEAQ (reference sequence). The CDR3 contains 14 residues. CDR3 sequence: CASSFVGGPDEQFF. The CDR3 DNA is TGTGCCAGCAGCTTTGTCGGGGGGCCCGATGAGCAGTTCTTC. Variable domain in full (rest from reference TRBV7-9 and TRBJ2-1): DTGVSQNPRHKITKRGQNVTFRCDPISEHNRLYWYRQTLGQGPEFLTYFQNEAQLEKSRLLSDRFSAERPKGSFSTLEIQRTEQGDSAMYLCASSFVGGPDEQFFGPGTRLTVL.

The chain joins TRBV3-1 to TRBJ2-7; 8 nucleotides line up with TRBD1. The CDR3 has 13 residues. Germline trimming cut 4 bases from V and 5 bases from J; bases unmatched to any gene: 4. In germline, CDR1 is LGHDT, CDR2 YNNKEL (reference sequence). The CDR3 is CASSRTGRNEQYF. Here the CDR3 DNA reads TGTGCCAGCAGCCGGACAGGGAGGAACGAGCAGTACTTC.

This chain links TRBV3-1 with TRBJ2-3; 13 bases agree with TRBD2. The J segment lost 10 bases and the V segment lost 4 bases, leaving 11 bases of the junction unmatched. The CDR3 sequence is 16 residues long. The germline CDR1 and CDR2 sequences are LGHDT and YNNKEL (reference sequence). The CDR3 DNA reads as TGTGCCAGCAGCCTCGGACTAGCGGGGGCCGGGAATGCGCAGTATTTT. Residues: CASSLGLAGAGNAQYF.

This clonotype appeared once. One end of the junction does not line up with germline, which may come from a read error. The rearrangement uses TRBV3-1 and TRBJ2-5; 10 nucleotides align to TRBD2. The J call may be wrong; the DNA end is better matched by TRBJ2-7. Germline V gene data show CDR1 as LGHDT and CDR2 as YNNKEL (reference sequence). The CDR3 sequence is 15 residues long. The CDR3, as DNA: TGTGGCAGCAGCCCCCTAGCGGGAGAAGTCTACGAGCAGTACTTC. Its protein is CGSSPLAGEVYEQYF.

The chain uses TRBV29-1 and TRBJ2-3; 14 bases are a match to TRBD2. V was pared by 4 bases and J by 4 bases, with 10 bases of the junction left unmatched. CDR3 size: 17 residues. CDR1 is SQVTM and CDR2 is ANQGSEA in the germline V gene. The CDR3 region is CSVVRLAGGGRADTQYF. The CDR3, as DNA: TGCAGCGTTGTGCGACTAGCGGGAGGGGGACGCGCAGATACGCAGTATTTT.

Ten or more counts support this clonotype. The CDR3 DNA reads as TGTGCCAGCAGTTGGCAGGGTATGAACACTGAAGCTTTCTTT. Translated: CASSWQGMNTEAFF. This chain joins TRBV12-3 or TRBV12-4 and TRBJ1-1; maybe TRBD1 (5 bases). The V end was cut by 4 bases, the J end by 0 bases, with 9 bases between. This CDR3 has 14 residues.

V is TRBV6-5 and J is TRBJ1-1; TRBD1 matches at 7 bases. The CDR3 covers 14 residues. V gave up 2 bases and J gave up 6 bases; unmatched junction bases: 6. Germline V lookup: CDR1 MNHEY, CDR2 SVGAGI. Here the CDR3 reads CASSYSSGTAEAFF. CDR3 sequence (DNA): TGTGCCAGCAGTTACAGTTCTGGGACAGCTGAAGCTTTCTTT.

This clonotype was seen repeatedly, ten times or more. V and J are TRBV6-2 or TRBV6-3 and TRBJ2-1; D unresolved. This CDR3 is 13 amino acids long. V was pared by 3 bases and J by 4 bases, with 7 bases between. Per the germline V gene, CDR1 is MNHEY and CDR2 is SVGEGT. The CDR3 loop reads CASSYALYNEQFF. For the CDR3, the DNA is TGTGCCAGCAGTTATGCCCTTTACAATGAGCAGTTCTTC.

This clonotype has only a few counts. The rearrangement uses TRBV30 and TRBJ2-3, with 7 bases fitting TRBD1. Germline V gene sequence: CDR1 GTSNPN, CDR2 SVGIG (reference sequence). V shed 8 bases, J shed 4 bases, and the junction held 12 bases outside the gene matches. This CDR3 contains 14 residues. CDR3 residues: CARGGSLPPDTQYF. The CDR3 nucleotides read TGTGCCCGAGGGGGCAGCTTACCTCCAGATACGCAGTATTTT.

This clonotype has just a few counts. The V gene is TRBV20-1, the J gene TRBJ2-5, with 14 bases matching TRBD2. CDR3 length: 14 amino acids. After removal of 6 bases from V and 5 bases from J, the junction contained 5 bases not matched to a gene. CDR1 DFQATT and CDR2 SNEGSKA come from the germline V gene (reference sequence). CDR3 in DNA: TGCAGTGCCACGGGACTAGCGGGGGTGGAGACCCAGTACTTC. Its protein product is CSATGLAGVETQYF.

V usage is TRBV7-6 and J usage is TRBJ2-2; 7 bases line up with TRBD1. V was pared by 8 bases and J by 6 bases, with 6 bases of the junction left unmatched. This CDR3 has 13 amino acids. The V gene's germline CDR1 is SGHVS and CDR2 FNYEAQ. CDR3 DNA: TGTGCCAGCCGTGTAGGGGGCGCCGGGGAGCTGTTTTTT. The encoded protein is CASRVGGAGELFF. Complete variable domain (other parts from reference TRBV7-6 and TRBJ2-2): GAGVSQSPRYKVTKRGQDVALRCDPISGHVSLYWYRQALGQGPEFLTYFNYEAQQDKSGLPNDRFSAERPEGSISTLTIQRTEQRDSAMYRCASRVGGAGELFFGEGSRLTVL.

The chain carries TRBV6-2 or TRBV6-3 and TRBJ2-3, with TRBD1 matching over 8 bases. CDR3 length equals 16 residues. V lost 6 bases to trimming and J lost 5 bases; unmatched junction nucleotides: 13. The germline V gene encodes CDR1 MNHEY and CDR2 SVGEGT. CDR3 bases: TGTGCCAGCAGGACTCTTAGGACAGGGAGACAAGATACGCAGTATTTT. This codes for CASRTLRTGRQDTQYF.

J is TRBJ1-2 and V is TRBV6-6; D remains ambiguous. Germline assignment: CDR1 MNHNY and CDR2 SVGAGI (reference sequence). The V end was cut by 5 bases, the J end by 6 bases, with 16 bases between. There are 14 residues in the CDR3. As DNA, the CDR3 is TGTGCCAGCAGTCACGAAGGCAGACCCAATGGCTACACCTTC. Protein sequence: CASSHEGRPNGYTF.

This clonotype was counted a few times. The CDR3 DNA is TGTGCCATCAGTGACAGCCTAGCCAAAAACATTCAGTACTTC. This gives the protein CAISDSLAKNIQYF. V and J are TRBV10-3 and TRBJ2-4; D ambiguous. Trimming took 3 bases from V and 0 from J, leaving 6 bases between them. The germline V gene has CDR1 ENHRY and CDR2 SYGVKD. The CDR3 runs to 14 residues.

The chain links TRBV7-9 to TRBJ2-5; the D gene is possibly TRBD1 (6 bases). CDR1 is SEHNR and CDR2 is FQNEAQ in the germline V gene (reference sequence). V was clipped by 3 bases and J by 4 bases, with 9 bases between them. The CDR3 extends over 13 amino acids. CDR3 in amino acids: CASSFTGPETQYF. Here the CDR3 DNA reads TGTGCCAGCAGCTTCACAGGGCCAGAGACCCAGTACTTC.

The chain employs TRBV4-3 and TRBJ1-6; maybe TRBD1 (6 bases). Germline V gene data show CDR1 as LGHNA and CDR2 as YSLEER. This CDR3 is 15 amino acids long. V lost 3 bases and J 4 bases, leaving 10 bases between the germline ends. The CDR3 region has the DNA TGCGCCAGCAGCCACGGACAGTTATATAATTCACCCCTCCACTTT. Translated: CASSHGQLYNSPLHF.

Notes on this clonotype: A much larger clone lies a single base off, so this may be a read error. This rearrangement joins TRBV9 to TRBJ2-1; D remains unclear. V dropped 0 bases and J dropped 6 bases, with 4 bases sitting between them. Germline CDR1 is SGDLS and CDR2 is YYNGEE. CDR3 length: 12 residues. CDR3: CASSVDGNEQFF. CDR3 DNA: TGTGCCAGCAGCGTAGATGGCAATGAGCAGTTCTTC.

V gene TRBV27 combines with J gene TRBJ2-5; TRBD1 might be the D (6 bases). The DNA end is a closer match to TRBJ2-7, so the J assignment may be wrong. CDR1 MNHEY and CDR2 SMNVEV come from the germline V gene (reference sequence). The CDR3 has 15 amino acids. DNA of the CDR3: TGTGCCAGCAGTTTAGGCATACAGGGCGCCTACGAGCAGTACTTC. Protein product: CASSLGIQGAYEQYF.

The chain employs TRBV27 and TRBJ1-5; D not certain. Deletions cut 0 bases from V and 6 bases from J, with 6 bases between. The CDR3 length is 13 residues. Germline V gives CDR1 MNHEY, CDR2 SMNVEV (reference sequence). The CDR3 DNA reads as TGTGCCAGCAGTTTATCGGTGTTTCAGCCCCAGCATTTT. This sequence encodes CASSLSVFQPQHF.

The V gene is TRBV28, the J gene TRBJ1-1; TRBD1 might be the D (5 bases). V was pared by 8 bases and J by 5 bases, with 27 bases between. Germline assignment: CDR1 MDHEN and CDR2 SYDVKM. The CDR3 consists of 17 residues. The CDR3 sequence is CASQYRGSAPFRTEAFF. CDR3 coding DNA: TGTGCCAGCCAATACCGGGGGAGCGCCCCATTCCGGACTGAAGCTTTCTTT.

This clonotype has more than one count but fewer than ten. The chain uses TRBV7-9 and TRBJ1-2, with 7 bases matching TRBD1. The germline CDR1 and CDR2 sequences are SEHNR and FQNEAQ (reference sequence). V trimming: 1 base; J trimming: 1 base; junction bases outside the gene matches: 6. This CDR3 spans 16 amino acids. For the CDR3, the DNA is TGTGCCAGCAGCTTAGGGTCCGGGACAGATAACTATGGCTACACCTTC. Its protein product is CASSLGSGTDNYGYTF.

This chain uses TRBV10-2 with TRBJ1-1; unclear D gene. The V gene lost 4 bases and the J gene lost 0 bases, with 9 bases spanning the gap. CDR3 length: 14 amino acids. Germline V gene data show CDR1 as WSHSY and CDR2 as SAAADI. CDR3 nucleotides: TGCGCCAGCAGTGGTGCAGCGATGAACACTGAAGCTTTCTTT. Translating it yields CASSGAAMNTEAFF.

The chain joins TRBV20-1 to TRBJ1-4; D is possibly TRBD1 (6 bases). The CDR3 is 13 residues long. V lost 3 bases to trimming and J lost 8 bases, with 13 bases between them. From germline, CDR1 is DFQATT and CDR2 SNEGSKA (reference sequence). This CDR3 reads CSARAGVWEKLFF. CDR3 DNA sequence: TGCAGTGCTAGGGCAGGGGTCTGGGAAAAACTGTTTTTT.

The chain uses TRBV6-5 and TRBJ2-1; TRBD1 matches at 12 bases. This CDR3 has 16 residues. Per germline, CDR1 MNHEY and CDR2 SVGAGI. Germline trimming cut 6 bases from V and 0 bases from J; bases unmatched to any gene: 3. As DNA, the CDR3 is TGTGCCAGCAGCTGGGACAGGGGGCTCTCCTACAATGAGCAGTTCTTC. Translating gives CASSWDRGLSYNEQFF.

This clonotype came up a few times. V and J are TRBV7-2 and TRBJ2-1, with D tentatively TRBD1 (5 bases). The CDR3 covers 15 residues. CDR1 is SGHTA and CDR2 is FQGNSA in the germline V gene. Trimming took 3 bases from V and 3 from J, leaving 12 bases between them. The CDR3 coding sequence is TGTGCCAGCAGCTTTCAAGGGGCCTTCTACAATGAGCAGTTCTTC. The encoded protein is CASSFQGAFYNEQFF.

About this clonotype: This CDR3 is missing its conserved last phenylalanine or tryptophan, likely due to a read error. This rearrangement joins TRBV9 to TRBJ2-1; D might be TRBD1 (6 bases). Germline CDR1 reads SGDLS; CDR2 reads YYNGEE. CDR3 length: 14 amino acids. With 4 bases removed from V and 8 bases from J, the gap between germline ends came to 16 bases. In DNA, the CDR3 is TGTGCCAGCAGCACCAGGACAGCCGGGGATGAGCAGTTCTCC. It encodes CASSTRTAGDEQFS.

This chain uses TRBV4-2 with TRBJ2-1; 7 nucleotides match TRBD2. V lost 3 bases, J lost 9 bases, and 11 bases stayed unmatched. The CDR3 loop spans 15 amino acids. Germline values: CDR1 LGHNA, CDR2 YNFKEQ. CDR3 sequence (DNA): TGTGCCAGCAGCCAGTCTGCAGGACTAGATGCTGAGCAGTTCTTC. Encoded protein: CASSQSAGLDAEQFF.

This chain joins TRBV19 and TRBJ2-7, with D unresolved. This CDR3 has 13 amino acids. CDR1 and CDR2 from the germline V gene are LNHDA and SQIVND (reference sequence). Trimming took off 2 bases at V and 7 bases at J, with 12 bases between the two ends. Here the CDR3 DNA reads TGTGCCAGTAGTATAAAGGTGGGCGATGAGCAGTACTTC. Its protein product is CASSIKVGDEQYF.

The V gene is TRBV9, the J gene TRBJ2-1; D may correspond to TRBD1 or TRBD2 (5 bases each). CDR3 length: 13 residues. The V end was cut by 0 bases, the J end by 13 bases, with 14 bases between. Germline lookup yields CDR1 SGDLS and CDR2 YYNGEE. The CDR3 here is CASSVGRIGTQFF. The DNA for the CDR3 is TGTGCCAGCAGCGTAGGCAGGATCGGGACCCAGTTCTTC.

This sequence joins TRBV7-2 and TRBJ1-1; D ambiguous. V lost 4 bases and J lost 4, with 7 bases in between. Germline CDR1 SGHTA, CDR2 FQGNSA. This CDR3 has 12 amino acids. The CDR3 reads CASSSHGTEAFF. The CDR3 DNA follows: TGTGCCAGCAGCTCACACGGCACTGAAGCTTTCTTT. The full variable domain, its missing parts supplied by reference TRBV7-2 and TRBJ1-1, is GAGVSQSPSNKVTEKGKDVELRCDPISGHTALYWYRQSLGQGLEFLIYFQGNSAPDKSGLPSDRFSAERTGGSVSTLTIQRTQQEDSAVYLCASSSHGTEAFFGQGTRLTVV.

This chain uses TRBV7-2 with TRBJ2-3, with D tentatively TRBD2 (5 bases). Trimming shortened V by 5 bases and J by 0 bases, and 12 bases separated the two germline ends. There are 15 residues in the CDR3. Germline loops: CDR1 SGHTA, CDR2 FQGNSA. In nucleotides, the CDR3 is TGTGCCAGCAGCCCGGACTTCACTAGCACAGATACGCAGTATTTT. Translating it yields CASSPDFTSTDTQYF.

This chain joins TRBV7-9 and TRBJ2-1; D might be TRBD2 (6 bases). The ends were cut back, 5 bases at V and 6 bases at J, with 11 bases in the middle. Germline lookup yields CDR1 SEHNR and CDR2 FQNEAQ (reference sequence). The CDR3 is 13 residues long. CDR3 region: CASSITSPNEQFF. The CDR3 DNA follows: TGTGCCAGCAGCATAACTAGCCCCAATGAGCAGTTCTTC.